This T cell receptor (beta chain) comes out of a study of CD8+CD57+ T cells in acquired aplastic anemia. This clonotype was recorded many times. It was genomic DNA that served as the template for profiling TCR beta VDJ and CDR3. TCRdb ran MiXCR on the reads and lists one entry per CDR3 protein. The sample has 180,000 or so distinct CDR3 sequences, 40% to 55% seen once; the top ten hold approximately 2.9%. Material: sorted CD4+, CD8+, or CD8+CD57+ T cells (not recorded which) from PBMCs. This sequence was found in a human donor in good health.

The DNA of the CDR3 is TGTGCCAGCAGCATAGGACAGGGAAGAACCGGGGAGCTGTTTTTT. This encodes CASSIGQGRTGELFF. J is TRBJ2-2 and V is TRBV6-1, with 8 positions matching TRBD1. The junction had 8 bases not matched to a gene; V was cut back by 6 bases and J by 5 bases. The CDR3 consists of 15 residues. In germline, CDR1 is MNHNS, CDR2 SASEGT.